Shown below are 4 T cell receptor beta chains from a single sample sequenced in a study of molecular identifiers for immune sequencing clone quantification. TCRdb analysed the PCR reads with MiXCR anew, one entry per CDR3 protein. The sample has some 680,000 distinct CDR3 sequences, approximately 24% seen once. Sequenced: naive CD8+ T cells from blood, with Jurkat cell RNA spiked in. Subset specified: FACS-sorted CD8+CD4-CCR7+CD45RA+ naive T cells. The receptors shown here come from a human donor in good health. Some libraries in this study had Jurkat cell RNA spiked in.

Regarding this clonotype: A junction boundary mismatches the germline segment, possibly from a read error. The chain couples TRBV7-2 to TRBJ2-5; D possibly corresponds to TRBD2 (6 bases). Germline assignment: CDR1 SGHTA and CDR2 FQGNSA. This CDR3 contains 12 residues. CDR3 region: CASSLGRETRYF. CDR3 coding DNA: TGTGCCAGCAGCTTAGGTCGGGAGACCCGGTACTTC.

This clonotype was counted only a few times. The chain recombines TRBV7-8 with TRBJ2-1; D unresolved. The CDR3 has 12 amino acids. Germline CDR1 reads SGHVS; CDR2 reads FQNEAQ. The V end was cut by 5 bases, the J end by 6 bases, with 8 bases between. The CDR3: CASSGVANEQFF. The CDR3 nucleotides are TGTGCCAGCAGCGGGGTAGCCAATGAGCAGTTCTTC.

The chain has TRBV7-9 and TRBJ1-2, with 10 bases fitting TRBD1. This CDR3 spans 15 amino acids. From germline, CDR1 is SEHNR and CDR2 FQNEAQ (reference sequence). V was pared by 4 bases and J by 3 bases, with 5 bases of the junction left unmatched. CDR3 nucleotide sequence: TGTGCCAGCAGCTACCGGGACAGGGGTGACTATGGCTACACCTTC. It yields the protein CASSYRDRGDYGYTF.

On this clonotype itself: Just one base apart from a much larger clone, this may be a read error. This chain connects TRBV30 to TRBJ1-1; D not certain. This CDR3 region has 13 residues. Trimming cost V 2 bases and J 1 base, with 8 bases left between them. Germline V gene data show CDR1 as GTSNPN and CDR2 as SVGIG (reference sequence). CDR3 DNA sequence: TGTGCCTGGAGTCGGGTCGGGAACACTGAAGCTTTCTTT. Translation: CAWSRVGNTEAFF. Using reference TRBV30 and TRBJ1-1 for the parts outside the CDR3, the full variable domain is SQTIHQWPATLVQPVGSPLSLECTVEGTSNPNLYWYRQAAGRGLQLLFYSVGIGQISSEVPQNLSASRPQDRQFILSSKKLLLSDSGFYLCAWSRVGNTEAFFGQGTRLTVV.